This T cell receptor beta chain was observed in a study of long-term antiretroviral therapy in people with HIV. This clone showed up just once. The authors ran the immunoSEQ assay, v3.0, at survey level. This table comes from immunoSEQ multiplex PCR, and its TCRdb copy is limited to in-frame clones, with some not included. Of 30,000 to 40,000 clones listed, roughly 80% are singletons. This CDR3 has 13 amino acids. Per germline, CDR1 SQVTM and CDR2 ANQGSEA. V lost 5 bases to trimming and J lost 0 bases, with 10 bases between them. This chain joins TRBV29-1 and TRBJ1-2, with D uncertain. The sequence came from a young man with HIV. The sequences come from unsorted PBMCs, collected 0.4 years before starting antiretroviral therapy. The CDR3 loop is CSVRSGTNYGYTF. The CDR3 bases are TGCAGCGTTCGATCTGGGACTAACTATGGCTACACCTTC.